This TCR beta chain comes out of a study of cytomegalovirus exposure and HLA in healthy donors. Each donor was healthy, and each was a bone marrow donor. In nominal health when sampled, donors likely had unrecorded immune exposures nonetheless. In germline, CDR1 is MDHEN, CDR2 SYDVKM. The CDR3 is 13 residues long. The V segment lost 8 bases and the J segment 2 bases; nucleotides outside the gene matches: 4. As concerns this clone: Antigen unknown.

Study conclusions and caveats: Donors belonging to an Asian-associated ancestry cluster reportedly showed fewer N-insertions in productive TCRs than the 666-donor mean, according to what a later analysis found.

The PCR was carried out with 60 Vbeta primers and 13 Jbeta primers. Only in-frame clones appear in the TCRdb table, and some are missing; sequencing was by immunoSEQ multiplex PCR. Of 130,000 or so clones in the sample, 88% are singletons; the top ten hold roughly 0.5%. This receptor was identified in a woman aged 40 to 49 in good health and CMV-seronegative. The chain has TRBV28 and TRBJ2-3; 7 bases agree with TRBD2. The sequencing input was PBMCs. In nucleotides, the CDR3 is TGTGCCAGCGGGGCGGGGGACACAGATACGCAGTATTTT. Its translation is CASGAGDTDTQYF.